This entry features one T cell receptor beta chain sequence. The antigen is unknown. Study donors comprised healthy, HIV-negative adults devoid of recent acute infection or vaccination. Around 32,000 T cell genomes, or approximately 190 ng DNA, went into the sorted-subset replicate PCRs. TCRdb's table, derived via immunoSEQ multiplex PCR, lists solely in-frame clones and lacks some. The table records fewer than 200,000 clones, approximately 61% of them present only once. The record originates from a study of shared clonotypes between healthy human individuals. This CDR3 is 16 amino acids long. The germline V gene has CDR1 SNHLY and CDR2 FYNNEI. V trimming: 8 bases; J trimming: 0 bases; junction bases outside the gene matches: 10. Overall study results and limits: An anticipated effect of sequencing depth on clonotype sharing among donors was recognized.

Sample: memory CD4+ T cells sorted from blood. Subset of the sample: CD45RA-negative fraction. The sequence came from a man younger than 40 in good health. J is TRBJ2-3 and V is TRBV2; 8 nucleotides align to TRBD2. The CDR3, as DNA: TGTGCCAGCGTACCCACGAGCGGGAGTAGCACAGATACGCAGTATTTT. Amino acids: CASVPTSGSSTDTQYF.